This T cell receptor beta chain was captured in a study of cytomegalovirus exposure and HLA in healthy donors. The study's findings and limits: The study put under 200 TCR beta chains on its list as cytomegalovirus-associated. Published work reported that the classifier diagnosed cytomegalovirus status with high specificity and sensitivity. Sequencing probably produced one cluster of sequence variants that were highly shared. Trimming of TCR beta V- and J-genes showed a link, identified in a later analysis, to a missense DCLRE1C variant.

Comment on this clone: As yet, its antigen is unknown.

Use of 60 Vbeta and 13 Jbeta primers characterized the PCR. Produced via immunoSEQ multiplex PCR; TCRdb's table is partial and in-frame only. The table has roughly 150,000 clones, around 73% seen once. The CDR3 is 13 amino acids. Trimming took 6 bases from V and 0 from J, leaving 8 bases between them. Germline-derived CDR1 and CDR2 are GTSNPN and SVGIG (reference sequence). The rearrangement links TRBV30 to TRBJ1-4, with a possible D match to TRBD1 (5 bases). Sample: PBMCs. This receptor was obtained from a male donor in good health and CMV-seronegative. CDR3 DNA: TGTGCCTGCTCGACAGCAACTAATGAAAAACTGTTTTTT. Its translation: CACSTATNEKLFF.